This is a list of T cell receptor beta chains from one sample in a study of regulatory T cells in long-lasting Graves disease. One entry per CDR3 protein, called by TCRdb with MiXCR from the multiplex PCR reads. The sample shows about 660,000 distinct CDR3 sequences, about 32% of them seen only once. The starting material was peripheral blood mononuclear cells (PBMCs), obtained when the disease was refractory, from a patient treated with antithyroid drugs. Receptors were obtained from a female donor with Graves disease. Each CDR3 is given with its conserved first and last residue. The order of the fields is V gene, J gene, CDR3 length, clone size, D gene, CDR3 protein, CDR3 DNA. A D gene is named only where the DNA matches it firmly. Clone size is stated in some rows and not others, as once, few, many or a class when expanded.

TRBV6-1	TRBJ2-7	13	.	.	CASSAKLVYEQYF	TGTGCCAGCAGTGCTAAACTAGTCTACGAGCAGTACTTC
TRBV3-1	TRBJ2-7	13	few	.	CASSQVGLREQYF	TGTGCCAGCAGCCAAGTGGGGCTCCGCGAGCAGTACTTC
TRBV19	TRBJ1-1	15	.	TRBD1	CASSRRDRLNTEAFF	TGTGCCAGTAGCCGTAGGGACAGGCTGAACACTGAAGCTTTCTTT
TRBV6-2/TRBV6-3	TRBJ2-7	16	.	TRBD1	CASSDSRGTGSHEQYF	TGTGCCAGCAGTGATTCGCGTGGGACAGGGAGTCACGAGCAGTACTTC
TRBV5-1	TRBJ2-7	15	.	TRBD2	CASSLRTSDPYEQYF	TGCGCCAGCAGCCTAAGAACTAGCGACCCCTACGAGCAGTACTTC
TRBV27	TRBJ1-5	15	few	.	CASKPADAWSQPQHF	TGTGCCAGCAAACCGGCGGACGCTTGGTCTCAGCCCCAGCATTTT
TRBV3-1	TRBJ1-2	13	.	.	CASSSRRWDGYTF	TGTGCCAGCAGCTCCAGACGTTGGGACGGCTACACCTTC
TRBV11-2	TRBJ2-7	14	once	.	CASSFGQGPYEQYF	TGTGCCAGCAGCTTCGGCCAGGGTCCCTACGAGCAGTACTTC
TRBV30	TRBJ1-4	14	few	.	CAWAPNPTNEKLFF	TGTGCCTGGGCCCCGAATCCAACTAATGAAAAACTGTTTTTT
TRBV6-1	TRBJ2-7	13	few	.	CASSVEMGYEQYF	TGTGCCAGCAGCGTAGAAATGGGCTACGAGCAGTACTTC